Detailed here is one T cell receptor (beta chain). Antigen unknown. The CDR3 spans 15 residues. The ends were cut back, 1 base at V and 2 bases at J, with 9 bases in the middle. CDR1 is MNHNS, CDR2 SASEGT, per germline. Profiled with immunoSEQ multiplex PCR; TCRdb holds only in-frame clones, not every one. The sample shows about 45,000 clones, roughly 90% of them seen only once. This sample was included in a study of graft-versus-host responses after intestinal transplantation. Background on the study: Multivisceral, liver-intestinal, or isolated intestinal transplants were given to recipients. Every one of the recipients received anti-thymocyte globulin induction and afterwards took tacrolimus and steroids for roughly three years. Notes on the study in general: Allografts carried high graft-versus-host to host-versus-graft clonal ratios in patients having graft-donor T cell macrochimerism. GvH clone levels peaked in circulation, and this peak was associated with early post-transplant HvG declines.

The genes are TRBV6-1 and TRBJ1-3, with D hard to call. The sequence derives from a human patient who received an intestinal transplant, so some T cells may come from the graft donor. The specimen was PBMCs, collected 524 days after transplant. Here the CDR3 reads CASSEDPEPGNTIYF. The CDR3 DNA follows: TGTGCCAGCAGTGAAGACCCCGAACCTGGAAACACCATATATTTT.